This TCR beta chain appears in the sequencing data of a study of neoadjuvant anti-PD-1 for oral cavity cancer (dated by TCRdb to 2020 to 2022). Regarding the research as a whole: Patients mostly received three to four biweekly doses of nivolumab at 3 mg/kg before curative-intent surgical resection. Patients without progression received a fourth nivolumab dose around day 43 and underwent definitive surgical resection on days 50-56. Under RECIST 1.1, a patient counted as a responder if showing complete response, partial response or stable disease, and as a non-responder if showing progression. There were 11 to 13 patients in the parent correlative cohort, and the response rate was 33%. Overall study results and their limits: After neoadjuvant nivolumab, T cell clonality (Gini index) in PBMCs was significantly higher in non-responders than in responders. Higher pretreatment blood TCRbeta clonality and lower post-treatment tumor TCRbeta clonality were correlated with higher pretreatment blood Treg/Th17 ratios. The TCR analyses had only three patients in each response group, and the authors called for validation in larger cohorts.

The germline V gene gives CDR1 as MNHEY and CDR2 as SVGAGI. The V end loses 3 bases and the J end loses 0 bases, and a stretch of 9 bases separates them. CDR3 length: 15 amino acids, cysteine to phenylalanine. Solely the CDR3 DNA is kept, with 45 bases framed from the first base. For deep sequencing, PBMC libraries mostly used around 0.45 ug of input genomic DNA, with six replicates for each sample. TCRbeta libraries were prepared with the immunoSEQ hsTCRbeta kit according to the manufacturer's instructions. Sequencing of the completed libraries took place using an Illumina NovaSeq 6000 S4 flow cell after they had been pooled to approximately 3 nM. As for the authors' bioinformatics: The immunoSEQ Analyzer was used for raw data preprocessing and quality control. The analysis was restricted to productive rearrangements, with each unique CDR3 amino acid sequence defining a clonotype. Repertoire clonality was estimated as the Gini-Simpson index, which was calculated using the R package tcR. Gini indices were compared with Student's t test, and associations with tumor size change were assessed by Pearson correlation. As stored in TCRdb, this immuneACCESS dataset retains in-frame rearrangements with V and J assigned. A fraction of the clones does not appear; measured against another copy, unresolved V genes explain less than half of the discrepancy, and the remainder lacks a known reason. That table furnishes V, J and clone size, whereas the DNA furnished D and trimming. The sample table shows about 62,000 clones, and approximately 80% are seen once. 2.5% to 3% of the sample is in the top ten clones.

What this sample's time point label stands for: before neoadjuvant nivolumab. The patients had newly diagnosed stage II-IVA oral cavity squamous cell carcinoma and had not received any prior systemic or radiation treatment. Everyone in the cohort had locally advanced, HPV-negative oral cavity squamous cell carcinoma. Peripheral blood mononuclear cells were analyzed directly, without maintenance or expansion in culture. The samples were drawn from a longitudinal correlative study tied to a single-arm phase II trial testing neoadjuvant nivolumab in oral cavity squamous cell carcinoma. Subject-matched pre- and post-treatment PBMCs and tumors from three responders and three non-responders underwent genomic DNA-based TCRbeta sequencing. Peripheral blood mononuclear cells were collected before nivolumab treatment and were collected again after treatment, at the time of surgery. Genomic DNA was isolated from PBMCs using the Maxwell RSC DNA from Cells kit.

Worth noting for this clone: It has no known antigen specificity. Qualities for individual bases were not recorded, and no much larger clone is one base off.

This material consisted of PBMCs, taken before nivolumab (anti-PD-1) treatment. The chain couples TRBV6-5 to TRBJ1-3, with no confidently assigned D gene. The sequence derives from a person aged 35-80 years with oral cavity squamous cell carcinoma. The CDR3 reads as follows: CASSYRQSSGNTIYF. The DNA is as follows: TGTGCCAGCAGTTATCGCCAGAGCTCTGGAAACACCATATATTTT.